This T cell receptor (beta chain) was obtained from a study of Graves' ophthalmopathy and Graves' hyperthyroidism. Study-level background: Peripheral blood sampling occurred at initial diagnosis, before any treatment.

General study points: Clonotypes were expanded in thyroid at above 0.001 frequency, and most also appeared in blood. Discriminating ophthalmopathy from stable hyperthyroidism, a 13-signature model attained a sensitivity of about 85% and a specificity of around 81%.

Amplified material comprised TCR beta CDR3 regions derived from RNA transcripts. HTBI primers served in a first-round RT-PCR, which a second-round multiplex PCR followed. One entry per CDR3 protein, called by TCRdb with MiXCR from the multiplex PCR reads. This sample has approximately 160,000 distinct CDR3 sequences, with more than 30% found just once. As concerns this clonotype: Its antigen is undetermined.

CDR1 is SGHKS and CDR2 is YYEKEE in the germline V gene (reference sequence). The CDR3 contains 12 residues. The V end lost 0 bases, the J end lost 9 bases, and 9 bases lay between the germline ends. Patients were left out if they had other autoimmune diseases, uncontrolled infections, pregnancy or lactation. The sequence came from a woman in her thirties or forties with Graves' ophthalmopathy. The specimen was peripheral blood. The V gene is TRBV5-5, the J gene TRBJ1-1; a possible D gene is TRBD1 (5 bases). CDR3 nucleotides: TGTGCCAGCAGCTTGGTTGGGGGAAAAGCTTTCTTT. Residues: CASSLVGGKAFF.